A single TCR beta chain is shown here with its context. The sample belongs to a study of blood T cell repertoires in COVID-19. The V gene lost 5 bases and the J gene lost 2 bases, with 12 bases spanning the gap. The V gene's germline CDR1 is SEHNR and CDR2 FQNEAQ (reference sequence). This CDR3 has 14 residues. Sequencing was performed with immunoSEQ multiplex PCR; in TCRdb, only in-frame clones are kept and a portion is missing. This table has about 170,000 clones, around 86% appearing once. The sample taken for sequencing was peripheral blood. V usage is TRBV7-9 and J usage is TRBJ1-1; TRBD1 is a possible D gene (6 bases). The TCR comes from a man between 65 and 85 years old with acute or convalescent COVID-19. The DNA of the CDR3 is TGTGCCAGCAGCCGTGGACAGTTTAACACTGAAGCTTTCTTT. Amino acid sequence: CASSRGQFNTEAFF.